This passage covers 28 T cell receptor beta chains from one sample sequenced in a study of T cell changes during pregnancy in multiple sclerosis (dated by TCRdb to between 2019 and 2020). Library creation used the immunoSEQ multiplex PCR assay. TCRdb holds this immuneACCESS table with in-frame rearrangements only. Some clones are missing; in checked studies, unresolved V genes explain under half, and the rest has no known cause. For this sample the table gives 49,000 or so clones, of which roughly 92% were detected only once. The leading ten clones occupy more than 0.35% of the sample. The sequencing here drew on CD4+ T cells from peripheral blood mononuclear cells, taken in the second trimester of pregnancy. These receptors came from a female donor in good health, enrolled as a control in a pregnancy study.

This chain joins TRBV18 and TRBJ1-2; TRBD1 agrees at 7 bases. This CDR3 has 13 residues. Germline-derived CDR1 and CDR2 are KGHSH and LQKENI. V shed 5 bases and J 5 bases; nucleotides not matched to a gene: 5. This CDR3 reads CASSSGQSYGYTF. The DNA for the CDR3 is TGTGCCAGCTCATCGGGACAGAGTTATGGCTACACCTTC.

The chain joins TRBV7-2 to TRBJ2-5; tentative D call: TRBD2 (7 bases). The ends were cut back, 5 bases at V and 7 bases at J, with 17 bases in the middle. Germline V CDR1 and CDR2: SGHTA, FQGNSA. The CDR3 runs to 14 residues. As DNA, the CDR3 is TGTGCCAGCAGCCCAACTCACAGGGAGGGGACCCAGTACTTC. Encoded protein: CASSPTHREGTQYF.

The gene calls are TRBV27 and TRBJ1-6; D unclear. The CDR3 is 12 amino acids. CDR1 is MNHEY and CDR2 is SMNVEV in the germline V gene (reference sequence). The ends were cut back, 4 bases at V and 10 bases at J, with 8 bases in the middle. The DNA of the CDR3 is TGTGCCAGCAGTTCATCCCCATCACCCCTCCACTTT. This encodes CASSSSPSPLHF.

The gene calls are TRBV6-6 and TRBJ1-1; 9 bases are a match to TRBD1. The V and J ends lost 4 bases and 3 bases, in that order; junction bases with no gene match: 3. The germline gives CDR1 MNHNY, CDR2 SVGAGI (reference sequence). The CDR3 contains 14 residues. This chain's CDR3 is CASSSDRGDTEAFF. The CDR3 DNA reads TGTGCCAGCAGTTCGGACAGGGGTGACACTGAAGCTTTCTTT.

This clone has only one observation. The chain has TRBV27 and TRBJ1-4; weak D call: TRBD1 (6 bases). Between the trimmed V and J ends, which lost 4 bases and 7 bases, there was a span of 19 bases. Germline V gene lookup returns CDR1 MNHEY and CDR2 SMNVEV (reference sequence). The CDR3 contains 16 residues. CDR3 bases: TGTGCCAGCAGTTATGCGGGGGTGGGGGCGAGTGAAAAACTGTTTTTT. Encoded protein: CASSYAGVGASEKLFF.

The chain combines TRBV15 with TRBJ2-5; D unclear. V lost 1 base to trimming and J lost 1 base, with 7 bases between them. The CDR3 has 14 residues. Germline CDR1 and CDR2: LNHNV and YYDKDF (reference sequence). The CDR3 DNA follows: TGTGCCACCAGCAGAGTATCCAGCCAAGAGACCCAGTACTTC. This gives the protein CATSRVSSQETQYF.

The count of this clone is one. The genes are TRBV20-1 and TRBJ2-1; the D gene is possibly TRBD2 (5 bases). CDR3 length: 11 residues. Per germline, CDR1 DFQATT and CDR2 SNEGSKA (reference sequence). The CDR3 protein is CSTGTYNEQFF. CDR3 DNA: TGCAGCACCGGGACCTACAATGAGCAGTTCTTC.

This rearrangement joins TRBV30 to TRBJ2-3; 13 nucleotides align to TRBD2. Looked up from germline, CDR1 is GTSNPN and CDR2 is SVGIG (reference sequence). Germline trimming cut 0 bases from V and 3 bases from J; bases unmatched to any gene: 9. The CDR3 loop spans 18 amino acids. The CDR3 region is CAWSVLAGGPGGTDTQYF. CDR3 DNA sequence: TGTGCCTGGAGTGTACTAGCGGGGGGGCCAGGAGGGACAGATACGCAGTATTTT. Supplemented by reference TRBV30 and TRBJ2-3, the full variable domain reads SQTIHQWPATLVQPVGSPLSLECTVEGTSNPNLYWYRQAAGRGLQLLFYSVGIGQISSEVPQNLSASRPQDRQFILSSKKLLLSDSGFYLCAWSVLAGGPGGTDTQYFGPGTRLTVL.

The chain links TRBV4-2 to TRBJ1-1, with 8 bases lining up with TRBD1. After removal of 1 base from V and 10 bases from J, the junction contained 2 bases not matched to a gene. Per germline, CDR1 LGHNA and CDR2 YNFKEQ. This CDR3 has 12 residues. The CDR3 DNA is TGTGCCAGCAGCCAAGGACAGGGGCCAGCTTTCTTT. Protein: CASSQGQGPAFF.

This rearrangement joins TRBV7-9 to TRBJ1-6; TRBD1 matches 7 bases. The CDR3 consists of 14 residues. V lost 2 bases and J lost 8; bases outside the gene matches: 3. Germline-derived CDR1 and CDR2 are SEHNR and FQNEAQ (reference sequence). The chain's CDR3 is CASSLFRGDSPLHF. Written as DNA, the CDR3 is TGTGCCAGCAGCTTATTCAGGGGGGATTCACCCCTCCACTTT. Variable domain in full (rest from reference TRBV7-9 and TRBJ1-6): DTGVSQNPRHKITKRGQNVTFRCDPISEHNRLYWYRQTLGQGPEFLTYFQNEAQLEKSRLLSDRFSAERPKGSFSTLEIQRTEQGDSAMYLCASSLFRGDSPLHFGNGTRLTVT.

The chain combines TRBV7-9 with TRBJ2-6; the D gene is possibly TRBD2 (5 bases). The CDR3 runs 16 residues. CDR1 is SEHNR and CDR2 is FQNEAQ in the germline V gene (reference sequence). The ends were cut back, 1 base at V and 0 bases at J, with 7 bases in the middle. CDR3 loop: CASSLGGPSGANVLTF. CDR3 coding DNA: TGTGCCAGCAGCTTAGGCGGGCCCTCTGGGGCCAACGTCCTGACTTTC.

The chain carries TRBV7-3 and TRBJ2-7; D is unresolved. Trimming left V 1 base short and J 1 base short, with 8 bases between. The CDR3 runs 14 residues. Germline V gene lookup returns CDR1 SGHTA and CDR2 FQGTGA. CDR3 nucleotide sequence: TGTGCCAGCAGCTTAAACCCAGGATCCTACGAGCAGTACTTC. As protein: CASSLNPGSYEQYF.

V usage is TRBV5-4 and J usage is TRBJ2-2, with 9 bases aligning to TRBD1. The CDR3 covers 15 residues. V lost 3 bases, J lost 3 bases, and 3 bases stayed unmatched. Per germline, CDR1 SGHNT and CDR2 YYREEE (reference sequence). The CDR3 bases are TGTGCCAGCAGCTCGGGACAGGGAGACACCGGGGAGCTGTTTTTT. Protein: CASSSGQGDTGELFF.

The chain couples TRBV19 to TRBJ1-2; D gene unclear. Trimming took 5 bases from V and 7 from J, leaving 17 bases between them. Per the germline V gene, CDR1 is LNHDA and CDR2 is SQIVND (reference sequence). CDR3 length: 14 residues. The CDR3 bases are TGTGCCAGTAGTCTCCAACTCCGTTCAGGTGGCTACACCTTC. Protein product: CASSLQLRSGGYTF.

This clone was counted once. The V call is TRBV11-1, the J call TRBJ1-4; 7 bases map to TRBD1. This CDR3 spans 15 amino acids. Germline V lookup: CDR1 SGHAT, CDR2 FQDESV (reference sequence). V was clipped by 2 bases and J by 8 bases; unmatched bases: 8. DNA for the CDR3: TGTGCCAGCAGCTTACGGGGGACAGATTCCGAAAAACTGTTTTTT. As protein: CASSLRGTDSEKLFF.

The chain is built from TRBV27 and TRBJ1-1, with a weak D call TRBD1 (5 bases). V was pared by 0 bases and J by 5 bases, with 10 bases between. Germline V lookup: CDR1 MNHEY, CDR2 SMNVEV (reference sequence). This CDR3 has 14 residues. CDR3 DNA sequence: TGTGCCAGCAGTTTATCTCAAGGGGTTACTGAAGCTTTCTTT. It specifies CASSLSQGVTEAFF.

V usage is TRBV5-1 and J usage is TRBJ2-2, with D possibly being TRBD1 (6 bases). Trimming removed 5 bases at V and 8 bases at J, with 13 bases between. CDR3 length: 13 residues. Germline values: CDR1 SGHRS, CDR2 YFSETQ. CDR3 sequence reads: CASSEQGVGELFF. The CDR3 coding sequence is TGCGCCAGCAGTGAACAGGGAGTGGGGGAGCTGTTTTTT.

This clone was seen a few times. The rearrangement joins TRBV30 to TRBJ1-1, with 7 bases matching TRBD1. This CDR3 is built from 14 residues. The trim removed 4 bases at V and 1 base at J, leaving 6 bases unmatched. Germline values: CDR1 GTSNPN, CDR2 SVGIG (reference sequence). CDR3 DNA sequence: TGTGCCTGGAACCGGGACAGCCGGAACACTGAAGCTTTCTTT. Protein: CAWNRDSRNTEAFF.

This sequence joins TRBV21-1 and TRBJ2-2; TRBD2, the table's D call, was not compared with the DNA. TRBV21-1 is flagged as a pseudogene. The length of the CDR3 is 18 residues. The CDR3 sequence: CASSPTSGGASKPGELFF. DNA of the CDR3: TGTGCCAGCAGTCCGACTAGCGGGGGGGCCTCTAAACCCGGGGAGCTGTTTTTT.

J is TRBJ2-7 and V is TRBV21-1; the table's D gene call, TRBD1, was not cross checked with the DNA. TRBV21-1 is classified as a pseudogene. The CDR3 is 19 residues long. Here the CDR3 reads CASSKVSRDRQLSSYEQYF. CDR3 nucleotide sequence: TGTGCCAGCAGCAAAGTCTCACGGGACAGACAATTAAGCTCCTACGAGCAGTACTTC.

As DNA, the CDR3 is TGTGCCACCAGCAGAGATACAGGGTTGACTGAAGCTTTCTTT. As protein: CATSRDTGLTEAFF. The V gene is TRBV15, the J gene TRBJ1-1; the D gene is possibly TRBD1 (6 bases). Looked up from germline, CDR1 is LNHNV and CDR2 is YYDKDF (reference sequence). Trimming left V 0 bases short and J 5 bases short, with 10 bases between. The CDR3 has 14 residues.

In its sample, this clone was seen once. The chain uses TRBV5-1 and TRBJ1-4, with D perhaps matching TRBD1 (5 bases). This CDR3 is 15 amino acids long. CDR1 and CDR2 (germline): SGHRS, YFSETQ. V shed 0 bases and J shed 4 bases, with 10 bases lying between them. The CDR3 coding sequence is TGCGCCAGCAGCTTGGGGGGCAGGCGTAATGAAAAACTGTTTTTT. Translated, it gives CASSLGGRRNEKLFF. Together with reference TRBV5-1 and TRBJ1-4, the CDR3 gives the full variable domain: KAGVTQTPRYLIKTRGQQVTLSCSPISGHRSVSWYQQTPGQGLQFLFEYFSETQRNKGNFPGRFSGRQFSNSRSEMNVSTLELGDSALYLCASSLGGRRNEKLFFGSGTQLSVL.

This sequence joins TRBV7-3 and TRBJ2-3; D possibly corresponds to TRBD1 (5 bases). This CDR3 comprises 15 residues. V was cut by 0 bases and J by 6 bases, with 13 bases left in between. Germline CDR1 and CDR2: SGHTA and FQGTGA. The DNA for the CDR3 is TGTGCCAGCAGCTTAACTGGGGCTGGTGAGGATACGCAGTATTTT. It codes for CASSLTGAGEDTQYF.

This chain connects TRBV10-3 to TRBJ1-2; TRBD1 matches 12 bases. The CDR3 is 15 residues long. Per the germline V gene, CDR1 is ENHRY and CDR2 is SYGVKD. The V and J ends lost 3 bases and 6 bases, in that order; junction bases with no gene match: 5. The DNA for the CDR3 is TGTGCCATCAGTGAATTGGGGACAGGGGGCGATGGCTACACCTTC. This encodes CAISELGTGGDGYTF.

The chain joins TRBV18 to TRBJ1-1; 8 positions match TRBD1. CDR1 KGHSH and CDR2 LQKENI come from the germline V gene. V lost 3 bases and J lost 1; bases outside the gene matches: 1. The CDR3 sequence is 14 residues long. The CDR3 region has the DNA TGTGCCAGCTCACCCGGGACAGGGAACACTGAAGCTTTCTTT. It specifies CASSPGTGNTEAFF.

The gene calls are TRBV2 and TRBJ1-1, with D possibly matching TRBD1 (6 bases). The CDR3 contains 13 residues. CDR1 and CDR2 from the germline V gene are SNHLY and FYNNEI. Trimming cost V 10 bases and J 1 base, with 13 bases left between them. The CDR3 coding sequence is TGTGCCAACGGGGGGGCCCCGAACACTGAAGCTTTCTTT. Its translation: CANGGAPNTEAFF.

The genes are TRBV18 and TRBJ1-5; 7 positions match TRBD1. The CDR3 consists of 14 residues. Trimming at V came to 3 bases and at J to 4 bases, leaving 3 bases not matched to a gene. Germline V gene lookup returns CDR1 KGHSH and CDR2 LQKENI. The CDR3 bases are TGTGCCAGCTCACCTGACAGGGCAAATCAGCCCCAGCATTTT. The encoded protein is CASSPDRANQPQHF.

The rearrangement links TRBV6-6 to TRBJ1-1; D is unclear. The CDR3 contains 14 residues. CDR1 is MNHNY, CDR2 SVGAGI, per germline (reference sequence). V was pared by 2 bases and J by 1 base, with 8 bases between. The CDR3 coding sequence is TGTGCCAGCAGTTACATAACACAGAACACTGAAGCTTTCTTT. This sequence encodes CASSYITQNTEAFF.